This T cell receptor (beta chain) was recovered during a study of cytomegalovirus exposure and HLA in healthy donors. The germline gives CDR1 LGHNA, CDR2 YSLEER. V shed 1 base and J 3 bases; nucleotides not matched to a gene: 11. The CDR3 length is 19 residues. PCR was performed using 60 Vbeta and 13 Jbeta primers. This table comes from immunoSEQ multiplex PCR, and its TCRdb copy is limited to in-frame clones, with some not included. The data show 210,000 or so clones, 75% to 80% seen once. The chain uses TRBV4-3 and TRBJ2-6, with 8 bases fitting TRBD1. The sequencing input was PBMCs. The receptor comes from a man between 18 and 29 years old in good health and CMV-seronegative. The CDR3 bases are TGCGCCAGCAGCCAAGGGGGGTCAGGGGGCGCGGGTGGGGCCAACGTCCTGACTTTC. As protein: CASSQGGSGGAGGANVLTF.